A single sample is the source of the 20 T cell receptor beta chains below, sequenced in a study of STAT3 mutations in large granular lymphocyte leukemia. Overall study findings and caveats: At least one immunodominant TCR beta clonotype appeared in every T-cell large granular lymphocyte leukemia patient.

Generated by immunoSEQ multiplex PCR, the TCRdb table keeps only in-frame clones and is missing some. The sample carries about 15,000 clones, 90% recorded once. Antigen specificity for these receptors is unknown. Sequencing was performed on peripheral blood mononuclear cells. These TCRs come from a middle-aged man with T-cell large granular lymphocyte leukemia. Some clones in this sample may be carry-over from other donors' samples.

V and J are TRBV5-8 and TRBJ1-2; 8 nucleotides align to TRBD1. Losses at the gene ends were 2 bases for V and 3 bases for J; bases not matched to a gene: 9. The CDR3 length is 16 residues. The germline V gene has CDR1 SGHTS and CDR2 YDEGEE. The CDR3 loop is CASSFSSAGGYYGYTF. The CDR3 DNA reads TGTGCCAGCAGCTTTTCGTCGGCAGGGGGCTACTATGGCTACACCTTC. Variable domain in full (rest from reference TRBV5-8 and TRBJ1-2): EAGVTQSPTHLIKTRGQQATLRCSPISGHTSVYWYQQALGLGLQFLLWYDEGEERNRGNFPPRFSGRQFPNYSSELNVNALELEDSALYLCASSFSSAGGYYGYTFGSGTRLTVV.

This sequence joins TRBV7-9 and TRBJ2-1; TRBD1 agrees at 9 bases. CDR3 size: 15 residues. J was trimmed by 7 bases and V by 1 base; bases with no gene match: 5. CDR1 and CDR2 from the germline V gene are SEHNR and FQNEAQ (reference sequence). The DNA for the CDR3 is TGTGCCAGCAGCTTAGAAGGGACAGGGAAAAATGAGCAGTTCTTC. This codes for CASSLEGTGKNEQFF.

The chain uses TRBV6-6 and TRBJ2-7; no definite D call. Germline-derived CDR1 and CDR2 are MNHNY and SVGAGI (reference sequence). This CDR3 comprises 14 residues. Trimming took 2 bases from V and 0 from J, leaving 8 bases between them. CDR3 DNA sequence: TGTGCCAGCAGTTACATCACGGGCTCCTACGAGCAGTACTTC. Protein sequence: CASSYITGSYEQYF.

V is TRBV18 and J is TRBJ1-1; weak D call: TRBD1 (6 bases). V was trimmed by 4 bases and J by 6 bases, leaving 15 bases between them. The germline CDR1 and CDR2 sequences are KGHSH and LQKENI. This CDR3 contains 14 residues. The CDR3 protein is CASSLGGEFSEAFF. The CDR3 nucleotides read TGTGCCAGCTCACTGGGGGGCGAATTTTCTGAAGCTTTCTTT.

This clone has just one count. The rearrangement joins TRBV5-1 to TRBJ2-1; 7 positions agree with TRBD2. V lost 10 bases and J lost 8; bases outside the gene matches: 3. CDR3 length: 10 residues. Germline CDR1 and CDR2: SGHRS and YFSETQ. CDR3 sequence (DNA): TGCGCCCGGGGGGTGGATGAGCAGTTCTTC. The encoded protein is CARGVDEQFF.

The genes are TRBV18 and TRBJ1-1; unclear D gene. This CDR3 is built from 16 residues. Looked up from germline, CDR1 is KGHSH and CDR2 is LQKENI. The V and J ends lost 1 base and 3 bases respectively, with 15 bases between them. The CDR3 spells CASSPRSRYEDTEAFF. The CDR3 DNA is TGTGCCAGCTCACCACGCTCTCGGTATGAGGACACTGAAGCTTTCTTT.

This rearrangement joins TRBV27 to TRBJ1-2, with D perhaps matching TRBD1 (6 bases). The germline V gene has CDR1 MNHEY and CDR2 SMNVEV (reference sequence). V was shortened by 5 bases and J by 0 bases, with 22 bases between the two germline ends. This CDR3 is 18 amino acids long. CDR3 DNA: TGTGCCAGCAGTCCCGGGGGGGCGGGGGAGAGTTCTAACTATGGCTACACCTTC. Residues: CASSPGGAGESSNYGYTF.

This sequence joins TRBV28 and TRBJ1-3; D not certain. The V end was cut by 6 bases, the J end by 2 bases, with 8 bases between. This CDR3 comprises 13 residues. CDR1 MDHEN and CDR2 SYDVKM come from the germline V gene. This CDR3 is CASSPATGNTIYF. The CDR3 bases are TGTGCCAGCAGCCCGGCTACTGGAAACACCATATATTTT.

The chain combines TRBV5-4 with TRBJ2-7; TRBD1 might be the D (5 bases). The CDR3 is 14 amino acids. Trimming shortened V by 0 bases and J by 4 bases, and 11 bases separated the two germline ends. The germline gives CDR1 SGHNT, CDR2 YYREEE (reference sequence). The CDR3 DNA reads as TGTGCCAGCAGCTTGGGGGGCTCCCAATACGAGCAGTACTTC. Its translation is CASSLGGSQYEQYF.

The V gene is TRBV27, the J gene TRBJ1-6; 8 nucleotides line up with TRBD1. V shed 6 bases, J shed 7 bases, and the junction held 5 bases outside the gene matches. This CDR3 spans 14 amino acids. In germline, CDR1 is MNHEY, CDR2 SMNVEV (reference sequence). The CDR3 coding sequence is TGTGCCAGCAGCGACAGGGGAGGCAATTCACCCCTCCACTTT. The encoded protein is CASSDRGGNSPLHF.

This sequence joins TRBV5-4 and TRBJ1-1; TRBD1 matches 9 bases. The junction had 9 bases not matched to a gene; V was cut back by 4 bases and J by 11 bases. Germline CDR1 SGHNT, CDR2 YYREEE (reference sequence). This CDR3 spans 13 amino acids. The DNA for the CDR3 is TGTGCCAGCAGCGCTACAGGGGGCCGCCTCGCTTTCTTT. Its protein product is CASSATGGRLAFF.

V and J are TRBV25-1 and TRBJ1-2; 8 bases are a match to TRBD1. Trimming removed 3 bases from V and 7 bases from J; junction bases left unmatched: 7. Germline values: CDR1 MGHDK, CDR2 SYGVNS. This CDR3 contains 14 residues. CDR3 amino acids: CASSDSDRVGGYTF. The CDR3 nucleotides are TGTGCCAGCAGTGATTCGGACAGGGTGGGTGGCTACACCTTC.

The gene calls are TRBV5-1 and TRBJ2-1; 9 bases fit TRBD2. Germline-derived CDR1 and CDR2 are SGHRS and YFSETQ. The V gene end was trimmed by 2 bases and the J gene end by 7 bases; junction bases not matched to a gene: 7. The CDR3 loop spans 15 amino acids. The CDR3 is CASSFGRGGRNEQFF. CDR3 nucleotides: TGCGCCAGCAGCTTTGGGCGGGGGGGCAGGAATGAGCAGTTCTTC.

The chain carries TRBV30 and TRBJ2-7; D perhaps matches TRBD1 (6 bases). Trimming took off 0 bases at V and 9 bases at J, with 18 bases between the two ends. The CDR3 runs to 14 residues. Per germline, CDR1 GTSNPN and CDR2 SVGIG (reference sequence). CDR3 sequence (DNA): TGTGCCTGGAGTGTAGGGTTGGACAGCCCCGGGCAGTACTTC. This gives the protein CAWSVGLDSPGQYF.

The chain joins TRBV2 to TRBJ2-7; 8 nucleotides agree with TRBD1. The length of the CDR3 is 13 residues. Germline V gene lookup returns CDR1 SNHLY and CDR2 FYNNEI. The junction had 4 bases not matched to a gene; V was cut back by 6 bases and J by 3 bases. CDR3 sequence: CASSATGDYEQYF. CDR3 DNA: TGTGCCAGCAGCGCGACAGGGGACTACGAGCAGTACTTC.

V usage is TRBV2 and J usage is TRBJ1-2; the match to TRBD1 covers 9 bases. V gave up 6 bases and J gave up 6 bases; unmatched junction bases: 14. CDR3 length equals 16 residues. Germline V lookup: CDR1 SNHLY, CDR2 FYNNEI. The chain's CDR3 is CASSLLGGQGADGYTF. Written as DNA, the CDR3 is TGTGCCAGCAGCCTCTTGGGGGGACAGGGCGCTGATGGCTACACCTTC.

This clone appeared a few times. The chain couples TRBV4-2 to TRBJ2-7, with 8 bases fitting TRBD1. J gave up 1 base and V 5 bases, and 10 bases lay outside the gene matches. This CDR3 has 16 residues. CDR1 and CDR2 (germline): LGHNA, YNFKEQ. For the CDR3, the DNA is TGTGCCAGCAGCTTGGCAGGGACAGGAATATCCTACGAGCAGTACTTC. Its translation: CASSLAGTGISYEQYF.

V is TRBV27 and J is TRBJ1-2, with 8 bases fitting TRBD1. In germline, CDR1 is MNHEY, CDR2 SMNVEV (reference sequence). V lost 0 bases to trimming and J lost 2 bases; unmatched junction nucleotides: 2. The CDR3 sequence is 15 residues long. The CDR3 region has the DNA TGTGCCAGCAGTTTATCGCCAGGGGGCAACTATGGCTACACCTTC. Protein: CASSLSPGGNYGYTF.

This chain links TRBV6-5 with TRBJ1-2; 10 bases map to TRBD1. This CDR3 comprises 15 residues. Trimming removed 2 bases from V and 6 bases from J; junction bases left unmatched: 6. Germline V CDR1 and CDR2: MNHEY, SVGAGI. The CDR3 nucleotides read TGTGCCAGCAGTTACAACGGACAGGGGGGGGATGGCTACACCTTC. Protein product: CASSYNGQGGDGYTF.

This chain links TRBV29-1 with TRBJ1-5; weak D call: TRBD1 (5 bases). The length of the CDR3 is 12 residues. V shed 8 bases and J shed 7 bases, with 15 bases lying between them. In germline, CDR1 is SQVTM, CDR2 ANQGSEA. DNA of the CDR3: TGCAGCTTCGCAGGGACGCGACAGCCCCAGCATTTT. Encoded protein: CSFAGTRQPQHF.